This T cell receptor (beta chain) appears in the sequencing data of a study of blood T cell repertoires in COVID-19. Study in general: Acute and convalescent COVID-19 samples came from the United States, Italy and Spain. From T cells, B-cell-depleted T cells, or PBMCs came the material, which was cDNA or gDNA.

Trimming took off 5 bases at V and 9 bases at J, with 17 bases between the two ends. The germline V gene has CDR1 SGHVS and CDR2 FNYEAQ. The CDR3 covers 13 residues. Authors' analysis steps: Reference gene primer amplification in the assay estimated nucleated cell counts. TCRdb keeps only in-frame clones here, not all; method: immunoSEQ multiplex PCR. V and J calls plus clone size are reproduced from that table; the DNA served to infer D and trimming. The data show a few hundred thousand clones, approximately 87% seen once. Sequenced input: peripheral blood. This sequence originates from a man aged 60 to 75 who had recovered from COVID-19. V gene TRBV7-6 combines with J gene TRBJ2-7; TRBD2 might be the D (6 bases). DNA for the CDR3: TGTGCCAGCAGCCCGACTGGGGGGTATGGGCAGTACTTC. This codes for CASSPTGGYGQYF. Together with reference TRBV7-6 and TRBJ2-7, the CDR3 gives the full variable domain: GAGVSQSPRYKVTKRGQDVALRCDPISGHVSLYWYRQALGQGPEFLTYFNYEAQQDKSGLPNDRFSAERPEGSISTLTIQRTEQRDSAMYRCASSPTGGYGQYFGPGTRLTVT.